The 5 T cell receptor beta chains in this list originate from one sample, sequenced in a study of blood T cell repertoires in COVID-19. Here immunoSEQ multiplex PCR was the method, and the copy in TCRdb shows in-frame clones only, minus some. The sample lists almost 400,000 clones, over 85% occurring once. The sample consisted of PBMCs or T cells enriched from blood (not recorded which). These receptors originate from a woman in her thirties who had recovered from COVID-19.

The rearrangement joins TRBV2 to TRBJ1-1; D might be TRBD1 (6 bases). Trimming pared 10 bases from V and 0 bases from J, leaving 12 bases between. The CDR3 has 13 residues. The germline V gene encodes CDR1 SNHLY and CDR2 FYNNEI. As DNA, the CDR3 is TGTGCCACCACAGGGTTCGTGAACACTGAAGCTTTCTTT. Translated: CATTGFVNTEAFF. The full variable domain, its missing parts supplied by reference TRBV2 and TRBJ1-1, is EPEVTQTPSHQVTQMGQEVILRCVPISNHLYFYWYRQILGQKVEFLVSFYNNEISEKSEIFDDQFSVERPDGSNFTLKIRSTKLEDSAMYFCATTGFVNTEAFFGQGTRLTVV.

V and J are TRBV5-1 and TRBJ1-5; TRBD1 might be the D (5 bases). Germline CDR1 reads SGHRS; CDR2 reads YFSETQ. This CDR3 has 13 residues. The germline V and J ends were trimmed by 4 bases and 6 bases, with 11 bases remaining between them. The DNA of the CDR3 is TGCGCCAGCAGCCCAAGCGGGGGTCAGCCCCAGCATTTT. Protein sequence: CASSPSGGQPQHF.

The V call is TRBV30, the J call TRBJ2-1, with a possible D match to TRBD1 (6 bases). V lost 4 bases to trimming and J lost 4 bases, with 14 bases between them. CDR1 GTSNPN and CDR2 SVGIG come from the germline V gene (reference sequence). The CDR3 contains 14 residues. The chain's CDR3 is CAWTGQSFYNEQFF. For the CDR3, the DNA is TGTGCCTGGACCGGACAGTCGTTTTACAATGAGCAGTTCTTC.

This chain uses TRBV6-5 with TRBJ2-5, with TRBD1 identical over 9 bases. CDR3 length: 15 amino acids. The V gene's germline CDR1 is MNHEY and CDR2 SVGAGI. Trimming removed 5 bases from V and 5 bases from J; junction bases left unmatched: 9. The CDR3 spells CASSLGDRARETQYF. The DNA of the CDR3 is TGTGCCAGCAGTCTAGGGGACAGGGCGAGGGAGACCCAGTACTTC.

The genes are TRBV6-5 and TRBJ1-5; TRBD1 might be the D (6 bases). CDR3 length equals 15 residues. Germline-derived CDR1 and CDR2 are MNHEY and SVGAGI. The V end lost 6 bases, the J end lost 4 bases, and 16 bases lay between the germline ends. The chain's CDR3 is CASRPRTAGNQPQHF. In nucleotides, the CDR3 is TGTGCCAGCAGGCCCAGGACAGCTGGGAATCAGCCCCAGCATTTT.